This T cell receptor (beta chain) was retrieved from a study of blood T cell repertoires in COVID-19. Trimming left V 2 bases short and J 2 bases short, with 12 bases between. The CDR3 totals 16 residues. Germline values: CDR1 KGHSH, CDR2 LQKENI. Data came from immunoSEQ multiplex PCR; TCRdb stores just in-frame clones and leaves some out. The table records more than 200,000 clones, around four fifths of them present only once. The chain uses TRBV18 and TRBJ2-2, with D uncertain. This receptor was obtained from a man aged 60 to 69 with acute or convalescent COVID-19. The sample was peripheral blood. For the CDR3, the DNA is TGTGCCAGCTCACCAAACTACGCAACAAACACCGGGGAGCTGTTTTTT. Protein: CASSPNYATNTGELFF.